Below are 28 T cell receptor beta chains sequenced from a single sample in a study of control samples from healthy donors and cancer patients. Assay used: immunoSEQ multiplex PCR; TCRdb lists only in-frame clones, some missing. Of roughly 100,000 clones in the sample, 92% were seen once. The specimen sequenced was blood. These receptors originate from a woman younger than 30 in good health.

This clone was recorded once. The V gene is TRBV2, the J gene TRBJ2-3, with a weak D call TRBD2 (6 bases). There are 14 residues in the CDR3. Germline V gene data show CDR1 as SNHLY and CDR2 as FYNNEI. The V and J ends lost 5 bases and 2 bases respectively, with 11 bases between them. Here the CDR3 reads CASSLRRDTDTQYF. The DNA of the CDR3 is TGTGCCAGCAGTCTCCGGCGGGACACAGATACGCAGTATTTT.

J is TRBJ2-1 and V is TRBV27; 9 positions match TRBD1. Looked up from germline, CDR1 is MNHEY and CDR2 is SMNVEV (reference sequence). The CDR3 runs to 15 residues. V lost 4 bases to trimming and J lost 9 bases; unmatched junction nucleotides: 10. CDR3 coding DNA: TGTGCCAGCAGTTACGGGACAGGGCGTACGTCTGAGCAGTTCTTC. Amino acid sequence: CASSYGTGRTSEQFF.

This chain links TRBV20-1 with TRBJ2-5; 7 positions agree with TRBD2. The CDR3 loop spans 20 amino acids. Germline assignment: CDR1 DFQATT and CDR2 SNEGSKA (reference sequence). The V segment lost 3 bases and the J segment 5 bases; nucleotides outside the gene matches: 27. The CDR3 DNA reads TGCAGTGCTAGTGTTTCGGTCGGGAGCGGAGGCGGGAGCAATCGGGAGACCCAGTACTTC. Translated, it gives CSASVSVGSGGGSNRETQYF.

J is TRBJ1-5 and V is TRBV10-3, with no clear D. CDR1 ENHRY and CDR2 SYGVKD come from the germline V gene. This CDR3 is 12 amino acids long. V lost 6 bases and J lost 4, with 7 bases in between. CDR3 protein: CAISDRNQPQHF. In DNA, the CDR3 is TGTGCCATCAGCGACCGTAATCAGCCCCAGCATTTT.

This chain's CDR3 is CAWRDVRGALGGYTF. The CDR3 bases are TGTGCCTGGAGGGATGTCCGGGGCGCCCTGGGGGGCTACACCTTC. The chain joins TRBV30 to TRBJ1-2; perhaps TRBD1 as D (5 bases). This CDR3 region has 15 residues. V lost 3 bases and J 8 bases, leaving 22 bases between the germline ends. CDR1 and CDR2 from the germline V gene are GTSNPN and SVGIG (reference sequence).

The chain links TRBV11-3 to TRBJ1-1; D not certain. Trimming took 0 bases from V and 10 from J, leaving 12 bases between them. Germline CDR1 reads SGHNT; CDR2 reads YENEEA. The CDR3 is 13 amino acids. CDR3 amino acids: CASSLDLYATAFF. In nucleotides, the CDR3 is TGTGCCAGCAGCTTAGATCTTTATGCGACAGCTTTCTTT.

The gene calls are TRBV6-1 and TRBJ2-3; unclear D gene. The CDR3 consists of 14 residues. Trimming shortened V by 7 bases and J by 2 bases, and 13 bases separated the two germline ends. Germline CDR1 MNHNS, CDR2 SASEGT. The CDR3 sequence: CASTTGPYTDTQYF. The CDR3 nucleotides are TGTGCCAGCACCACCGGACCTTACACAGATACGCAGTATTTT.

The gene calls are TRBV4-1 and TRBJ2-1; 9 nucleotides match TRBD2. Germline V gives CDR1 MGHRA, CDR2 YSYEKL. The CDR3 is 14 residues long. The junction had 5 bases not matched to a gene; V was cut back by 3 bases and J by 8 bases. The CDR3 DNA follows: TGCGCCAGCAGCCAGGCACAGCGGGGGGATGAGCAGTTCTTC. Its protein product is CASSQAQRGDEQFF.

The genes are TRBV5-1 and TRBJ2-7; D could derive from TRBD1 or TRBD2 (6 bases each). Trimming shortened V by 0 bases and J by 5 bases, and 24 bases separated the two germline ends. Germline-derived CDR1 and CDR2 are SGHRS and YFSETQ. The CDR3 contains 18 residues. Here the CDR3 reads CASSLDSGTWGAGDEQYF. Written as DNA, the CDR3 is TGCGCCAGCAGCTTGGATAGTGGGACGTGGGGGGCCGGGGACGAGCAGTACTTC.

This clone was recorded once. The chain has TRBV7-9 and TRBJ2-1; 8 positions agree with TRBD2. V dropped 5 bases and J dropped 1; count of bases not matched to a gene: 13. The length of the CDR3 is 18 residues. The germline V gene encodes CDR1 SEHNR and CDR2 FQNEAQ (reference sequence). The CDR3 sequence: CASSPGEVAGLSYNEQFF. CDR3 nucleotide sequence: TGTGCCAGCAGCCCGGGGGAAGTAGCGGGGTTATCCTACAATGAGCAGTTCTTC.

This clone has more than one count but fewer than ten. This sequence joins TRBV19 and TRBJ2-5, with D perhaps matching TRBD1 or TRBD2 (5 bases each). CDR1 LNHDA and CDR2 SQIVND come from the germline V gene (reference sequence). The V end was cut by 7 bases, the J end by 5 bases, with 14 bases between. The CDR3 spans 13 residues. The CDR3 loop reads CASTGTDLETQYF. CDR3 DNA sequence: TGTGCCAGTACCGGGACGGACTTGGAGACCCAGTACTTC.

V and J are TRBV28 and TRBJ2-5; TRBD2 aligns across 11 bases. Looked up from germline, CDR1 is MDHEN and CDR2 is SYDVKM. The CDR3 has 14 amino acids. V gave up 5 bases and J gave up 5 bases; unmatched junction bases: 4. DNA of the CDR3: TGTGCCAGCAGTACTAGCGGGAGTGGGGAGACCCAGTACTTC. Residues: CASSTSGSGETQYF.

The chain has TRBV6-5 and TRBJ2-3; no definite D call. Looked up from germline, CDR1 is MNHEY and CDR2 is SVGAGI. V lost 0 bases, J lost 0 bases, and 10 bases lay in between. CDR3 size: 16 residues. The CDR3 region is CASSYSHTTSTDTQYF. The CDR3 bases are TGTGCCAGCAGTTACTCCCATACTACCAGCACAGATACGCAGTATTTT.

This clone was seen more than once but under ten times. Here the CDR3 reads CASSLRGGGNQPQHF. Written as DNA, the CDR3 is TGCGCCAGCAGCTTGCGGGGGGGCGGCAATCAGCCCCAGCATTTT. V is TRBV5-1 and J is TRBJ1-5; D is possibly TRBD1 (6 bases). V lost 1 base and J lost 2, with 10 bases in between. The CDR3 runs to 15 residues. The germline gives CDR1 SGHRS, CDR2 YFSETQ.

The genes are TRBV27 and TRBJ1-2; D not certain. With 7 bases removed from V and 2 bases from J, the gap between germline ends came to 17 bases. Germline loops: CDR1 MNHEY, CDR2 SMNVEV (reference sequence). The CDR3 runs to 15 residues. The CDR3 region has the DNA TGTGCCAGCAAAAGCATCCTATTGGGGAACTATGGCTACACCTTC. Translation gives CASKSILLGNYGYTF.

This chain joins TRBV19 and TRBJ1-5, with D unresolved. Trimming cost V 9 bases and J 6 bases, with 15 bases left between them. The CDR3 is 13 amino acids. From germline, CDR1 is LNHDA and CDR2 SQIVND (reference sequence). The CDR3 is CASADTRSQPQHF. The CDR3 DNA is TGTGCCAGCGCTGACACCCGTAGTCAGCCCCAGCATTTT.

The count of this clone is one. V is TRBV28 and J is TRBJ1-4; 7 nucleotides match TRBD1. CDR1 is MDHEN and CDR2 is SYDVKM in the germline V gene. V was pared by 6 bases and J by 3 bases, with 4 bases of the junction left unmatched. The CDR3 extends over 14 amino acids. CDR3 region: CASRKGAPNEKLFF. In DNA form, the CDR3 reads TGTGCCAGCAGAAAGGGGGCGCCTAATGAAAAACTGTTTTTT. Looking up the rest from reference TRBV28 and TRBJ1-4 gives the full variable domain: DVKVTQSSRYLVKRTGEKVFLECVQDMDHENMFWYRQDPGLGLRLIYFSYDVKMKEKGDIPEGYSVSREKKERFSLILESASTNQTSMYLCASRKGAPNEKLFFGSGTQLSVL.

This clone was observed a single time. The rearrangement uses TRBV27 and TRBJ2-2; D may be TRBD1 (6 bases). Trimming pared 6 bases from V and 6 bases from J, leaving 17 bases between. From germline, CDR1 is MNHEY and CDR2 SMNVEV (reference sequence). CDR3 length: 15 amino acids. CDR3 region: CASRSSIQGAGELFF. The DNA of the CDR3 is TGTGCCAGCAGGTCTTCCATACAGGGCGCCGGGGAGCTGTTTTTT.

The chain employs TRBV28 and TRBJ1-4, with D possibly being TRBD1 (6 bases). Germline lookup yields CDR1 MDHEN and CDR2 SYDVKM. The germline V and J ends were trimmed by 3 bases and 5 bases, with 10 bases remaining between them. The CDR3 is made up of 14 amino acids. CDR3 DNA sequence: TGTGCCAGCAGTTTTACAGGGTCGAATGAAAAACTGTTTTTT. This sequence encodes CASSFTGSNEKLFF. Full variable domain (outside the CDR3, taken from reference TRBV28 and TRBJ1-4): DVKVTQSSRYLVKRTGEKVFLECVQDMDHENMFWYRQDPGLGLRLIYFSYDVKMKEKGDIPEGYSVSREKKERFSLILESASTNQTSMYLCASSFTGSNEKLFFGSGTQLSVL.

The chain couples TRBV5-1 to TRBJ2-7; D is ambiguous. Trimming took 3 bases from V and 3 from J, leaving 4 bases between them. The CDR3 has 11 amino acids. Germline V gives CDR1 SGHRS, CDR2 YFSETQ. CDR3 residues: CASSWDYEQYF. The CDR3 bases are TGCGCCAGCAGCTGGGACTACGAGCAGTACTTC.

The chain is built from TRBV9 and TRBJ2-7; 11 nucleotides agree with TRBD2. The ends lost 2 bases at V and 2 bases at J; junction bases unmatched: 3. CDR1 and CDR2 from the germline V gene are SGDLS and YYNGEE. There are 15 residues in the CDR3. CDR3 sequence: CASSVGLAAPYEQYF. CDR3 in DNA: TGTGCCAGCAGCGTGGGACTAGCGGCCCCCTACGAGCAGTACTTC.

The chain couples TRBV5-6 to TRBJ2-3; 14 bases align to TRBD2. V dropped 4 bases and J dropped 8; count of bases not matched to a gene: 9. The CDR3 has 16 amino acids. Germline V CDR1 and CDR2: SGHDT, YYEEEE. The CDR3 protein is CASSVTTSGGAFTQYF. The CDR3 DNA reads TGTGCCAGCAGCGTGACGACTAGCGGGGGGGCCTTTACGCAGTATTTT.

A few counts support this clone. V is TRBV4-2 and J is TRBJ2-1; D may be TRBD2 (7 bases). Trimming stripped 2 bases from V and 10 bases from J, with 18 bases between. This CDR3 has 15 amino acids. In germline, CDR1 is LGHNA, CDR2 YNFKEQ. CDR3 sequence: CASSQFGVRGGEQFF. CDR3 nucleotides: TGTGCCAGCAGCCAATTCGGGGTTCGCGGGGGCGAGCAGTTCTTC.

This chain joins TRBV5-1 and TRBJ2-7, with D maybe TRBD2 (6 bases). Trimming took off 0 bases at V and 2 bases at J, with 9 bases between the two ends. The CDR3 length is 14 residues. Per germline, CDR1 SGHRS and CDR2 YFSETQ. The CDR3, as DNA: TGCGCCAGCAGCTTGGAGGCGGGGACCTACGAGCAGTACTTC. It yields the protein CASSLEAGTYEQYF.

The chain joins TRBV5-1 to TRBJ2-3; D is unresolved. This CDR3 is built from 11 residues. With 4 bases removed from V and 2 bases from J, the gap between germline ends came to 2 bases. Germline V gene data show CDR1 as SGHRS and CDR2 as YFSETQ. The CDR3 is CASSVTDTQYF. In DNA form, the CDR3 reads TGCGCCAGCAGCGTCACAGATACGCAGTATTTT.

The chain links TRBV6-1 to TRBJ2-2, with TRBD1 matching over 8 bases. The CDR3 totals 14 residues. Looked up from germline, CDR1 is MNHNS and CDR2 is SASEGT. V gave up 3 bases and J gave up 4 bases; unmatched junction bases: 1. CDR3 sequence (DNA): TGTGCCAGCAGTGAGACAGGGGTCACCGGGGAGCTGTTTTTT. Its translation: CASSETGVTGELFF.

The chain links TRBV3-1 (or the pseudogene TRBV3-2) to TRBJ2-7; D gene ambiguous. V lost 6 bases and J 0 bases, leaving 12 bases between the germline ends. The germline gives CDR1 LGHDT, CDR2 YNNKEL (reference sequence). CDR3 size: 14 residues. Here the CDR3 reads CASSRVSSSYEQYF. For the CDR3, the DNA is TGTGCCAGCAGTAGGGTGTCGAGCTCCTACGAGCAGTACTTC.

The V call is TRBV6-5, the J call TRBJ1-4, with 9 positions matching TRBD1. The CDR3 sequence is 14 residues long. Germline V gives CDR1 MNHEY, CDR2 SVGAGI. V lost 8 bases and J lost 5; bases outside the gene matches: 6. The CDR3 loop is CASHSGTGNEKLFF. CDR3 coding DNA: TGTGCCAGCCACAGTGGGACAGGGAATGAAAAACTGTTTTTT.